A single sample gave rise to the 25 T cell receptor beta chains below, sequenced in a study of shared clonotypes between healthy human individuals. Assay used: immunoSEQ multiplex PCR; TCRdb lists only in-frame clones, some missing. The sample holds about 2.3 million clones, 85% to 95% seen once. The sequencing sample was made of naive CD4+ T cells from PBMCs. Regarding subset: CD45RA+ positively selected. The source of these receptors is a man between 18 and 35 years old in good health. Some clones in this sample may be carry-over from other donors' samples.

This clone was observed a single time. CDR3 DNA: TGCGCCAGCAGCTTGGACGGGGGCCAGTACTTC. This sequence encodes CASSLDGGQYF. This chain links TRBV5-1 with TRBJ2-7; D tentatively fits TRBD1 or TRBD2 (6 bases each). Germline-derived CDR1 and CDR2 are SGHRS and YFSETQ. Trimming took 0 bases from V and 10 from J, leaving 8 bases between them. The CDR3 contains 11 residues. The variable domain in full, with the rest retrieved from reference TRBV5-1 and TRBJ2-7, is KAGVTQTPRYLIKTRGQQVTLSCSPISGHRSVSWYQQTPGQGLQFLFEYFSETQRNKGNFPGRFSGRQFSNSRSEMNVSTLELGDSALYLCASSLDGGQYFGPGTRLTVT.

The genes are TRBV5-1 and TRBJ2-6; TRBD2 matches at 9 bases. This CDR3 has 20 amino acids. J lost 2 bases, V lost 4 bases, and 16 bases had no gene match. CDR1 SGHRS and CDR2 YFSETQ come from the germline V gene. The CDR3 spells CASSLKSPLAGFAGANVLTF. CDR3 bases: TGCGCCAGCAGCCTGAAATCCCCACTAGCGGGTTTTGCTGGGGCCAACGTCCTGACTTTC.

The V and J genes are TRBV27 and TRBJ1-2, with no clear D. Germline V gene sequence: CDR1 MNHEY, CDR2 SMNVEV (reference sequence). With 5 bases removed from V and 2 bases from J, the gap between germline ends came to 9 bases. This CDR3 is 13 amino acids long. Here the CDR3 reads CASSRNRNYGYTF. Here the CDR3 DNA reads TGTGCCAGCAGTAGAAATCGCAACTATGGCTACACCTTC.

V and J are TRBV11-2 and TRBJ2-5, with TRBD1 identical over 7 bases. Germline CDR1 reads SGHAT; CDR2 reads FQNNGV. CDR3 length: 15 residues. V shed 3 bases and J 5 bases; nucleotides not matched to a gene: 9. The CDR3 DNA follows: TGTGCCAGCAGCTTCGCTACAGGGGTCGCGGAGACCCAGTACTTC. Encoded protein: CASSFATGVAETQYF.

This chain connects TRBV27 to TRBJ1-3; the D is unclear. Per the germline V gene, CDR1 is MNHEY and CDR2 is SMNVEV (reference sequence). The length of the CDR3 is 17 residues. Trimming shortened V by 1 base and J by 0 bases, and 13 bases separated the two germline ends. DNA for the CDR3: TGTGCCAGCAGTTTATTCGCCACCCGGAGCTCTGGAAACACCATATATTTT. Amino acids: CASSLFATRSSGNTIYF.

Remarks on this clone: This sample also contains other DNA sequences that code for the same CDR3. J is TRBJ1-1 and V is TRBV5-1; D is uncertain. CDR1 is SGHRS, CDR2 YFSETQ, per germline. The CDR3 has 13 residues. V was clipped by 1 base and J by 1 base, with 5 bases between them. CDR3 nucleotides: TGCGCCAGCAGCTTGCTGGGGAACACTGAAGCTTTCTTT. Translated, it gives CASSLLGNTEAFF.

The chain couples TRBV5-1 to TRBJ1-2; D is perhaps TRBD1 (6 bases). Trimming took 3 bases from V and 4 from J, leaving 16 bases between them. CDR1 and CDR2 (germline): SGHRS, YFSETQ. The CDR3 runs 15 residues. CDR3 region: CASSSALQGSYGYTF. In nucleotides, the CDR3 is TGCGCCAGCAGCTCGGCCCTACAGGGTAGCTATGGCTACACCTTC. Together with reference TRBV5-1 and TRBJ1-2, the CDR3 gives the full variable domain: KAGVTQTPRYLIKTRGQQVTLSCSPISGHRSVSWYQQTPGQGLQFLFEYFSETQRNKGNFPGRFSGRQFSNSRSEMNVSTLELGDSALYLCASSSALQGSYGYTFGSGTRLTVV.

The rearrangement links TRBV14 to TRBJ2-5; possible D gene TRBD1, 5 bases. Trimming cost V 4 bases and J 2 bases, with 11 bases left between them. Germline V gene sequence: CDR1 SGHDN, CDR2 FVKESK. The CDR3 length is 14 residues. As DNA, the CDR3 is TGTGCCAGCAGCCTACACAGGTCTCAAGAGACCCAGTACTTC. Its translation is CASSLHRSQETQYF. The entire variable domain, with the rest obtained from reference TRBV14 and TRBJ2-5, is as follows: EAGVTQFPSHSVIEKGQTVTLRCDPISGHDNLYWYRRVMGKEIKFLLHFVKESKQDESGMPNNRFLAERTGGTYSTLKVQPAELEDSGVYFCASSLHRSQETQYFGPGTRLLVL.

Of note for this clone: This may arise from a read error, as a much more abundant clone is one base away. This chain joins TRBV2 and TRBJ2-2; unclear D gene. CDR3 size: 11 residues. CDR1 and CDR2 (germline): SNHLY, FYNNEI. V lost 8 bases to trimming and J lost 5 bases, with 6 bases between them. CDR3 in amino acids: CASGLTGELFF. The DNA for the CDR3 is TGTGCCAGCGGTTTAACCGGGGAGCTGTTTTTT.

The V gene is TRBV5-1, the J gene TRBJ1-3, with 8 bases that match TRBD1. Germline trimming cut 4 bases from V and 4 bases from J; bases unmatched to any gene: 7. The CDR3 covers 15 residues. Per the germline V gene, CDR1 is SGHRS and CDR2 is YFSETQ. CDR3 sequence reads: CASSAATGEGNTIYF. CDR3 bases: TGCGCCAGCAGCGCGGCGACAGGGGAAGGAAACACCATATATTTT. Drawing the rest from reference TRBV5-1 and TRBJ1-3, the complete variable domain is KAGVTQTPRYLIKTRGQQVTLSCSPISGHRSVSWYQQTPGQGLQFLFEYFSETQRNKGNFPGRFSGRQFSNSRSEMNVSTLELGDSALYLCASSAATGEGNTIYFGEGSWLTVV.

The rearrangement uses TRBV28 and TRBJ1-2; 9 bases align to TRBD1. Germline lookup yields CDR1 MDHEN and CDR2 SYDVKM. J gave up 4 bases and V 2 bases, and 14 bases lay outside the gene matches. The CDR3 is 18 amino acids. The CDR3 is CASSLPGTGPVIGYGYTF. The CDR3 DNA is TGTGCCAGCAGTTTACCCGGGACAGGGCCAGTGATAGGCTATGGCTACACCTTC.

This chain connects TRBV29-1 to TRBJ2-5; either TRBD1 or TRBD2 may fit D (6 bases each). Germline loops: CDR1 SQVTM, CDR2 ANQGSEA. The V end lost 8 bases, the J end lost 5 bases, and 27 bases lay between the germline ends. The CDR3 sequence is 16 residues long. The CDR3: CSIWAGQLRDWETQYF. The CDR3 DNA follows: TGCAGCATTTGGGCGGGACAACTCCGGGACTGGGAGACCCAGTACTTC.

The chain joins TRBV7-2 to TRBJ2-7, with D perhaps TRBD2 (5 bases). The V gene lost 1 base and the J gene lost 0 bases, with 10 bases spanning the gap. The CDR3 has 15 amino acids. In germline, CDR1 is SGHTA, CDR2 FQGNSA. The CDR3 bases are TGTGCCAGCAGCTTAGGAGGGCCAAGCTCCTACGAGCAGTACTTC. Its translation: CASSLGGPSSYEQYF.

The chain carries TRBV10-1 and TRBJ1-1, with 8 bases aligning to TRBD1. Trimming removed 0 bases from V and 6 bases from J; junction bases left unmatched: 6. CDR1 is WNHNN and CDR2 is SYGVQD in the germline V gene (reference sequence). The CDR3 sequence is 15 residues long. The CDR3 DNA reads as TGCGCCAGCAGTGAGTCGCGGACAGGGAGCGCTGAAGCTTTCTTT. It encodes CASSESRTGSAEAFF.

The chain joins TRBV27 to TRBJ1-1; a possible D gene is TRBD1 (5 bases). The CDR3 spans 14 residues. The V and J ends lost 8 bases and 0 bases respectively, with 13 bases between them. Germline V gene lookup returns CDR1 MNHEY and CDR2 SMNVEV (reference sequence). CDR3 loop: CASGWGGLNTEAFF. The CDR3 nucleotides are TGTGCCAGCGGTTGGGGCGGATTGAACACTGAAGCTTTCTTT.

To note about this clone: Other nucleotide sequences in the sample specify the same CDR3. The V gene is TRBV5-1, the J gene TRBJ1-2; TRBD1 matches 8 bases. V shed 4 bases and J 8 bases; nucleotides not matched to a gene: 7. This CDR3 contains 13 residues. The germline gives CDR1 SGHRS, CDR2 YFSETQ. CDR3 region: CASSPQGAEGYTF. In nucleotides, the CDR3 is TGCGCCAGCAGCCCGCAGGGGGCTGAGGGCTACACCTTC.

The V call is TRBV5-4, the J call TRBJ1-4, with a possible D match to TRBD1 (5 bases). Trimming removed 4 bases at V and 0 bases at J, with 16 bases between. This CDR3 region has 17 residues. Germline CDR1 and CDR2: SGHNT and YYREEE (reference sequence). CDR3 sequence reads: CASSRRGGVATNEKLFF. The CDR3 bases are TGTGCCAGCAGCCGCCGGGGGGGGGTTGCAACTAATGAAAAACTGTTTTTT.

The chain uses TRBV6-5 and TRBJ1-5, with D maybe TRBD1 (5 bases). Germline loops: CDR1 MNHEY, CDR2 SVGAGI. The CDR3 is 13 residues long. V was pared by 6 bases and J by 7 bases, with 13 bases between. The CDR3 bases are TGTGCCAGCAGGAAGGGACTTAACCAGCCCCAGCATTTT. It encodes CASRKGLNQPQHF.

This chain joins TRBV14 and TRBJ1-4; D ambiguous. Germline CDR1 reads SGHDN; CDR2 reads FVKESK. The CDR3 has 14 residues. V lost 8 bases to trimming and J lost 0 bases, with 10 bases between them. This chain's CDR3 is CASARGATNEKLFF. The CDR3 nucleotides are TGTGCCAGCGCACGGGGTGCAACTAATGAAAAACTGTTTTTT.

The V gene is TRBV27, the J gene TRBJ1-5; the D is unclear. Germline values: CDR1 MNHEY, CDR2 SMNVEV (reference sequence). V lost 6 bases, J lost 4 bases, and 10 bases lay in between. The CDR3 length is 13 residues. DNA for the CDR3: TGTGCCAGCAGACCCAGAATAAATCAGCCCCAGCATTTT. This translates into CASRPRINQPQHF.

The V and J genes are TRBV7-2 and TRBJ2-2; 7 nucleotides line up with TRBD2. The CDR3 is made up of 16 amino acids. Germline CDR1 is SGHTA and CDR2 is FQGNSA. The junction had 8 bases not matched to a gene; V was cut back by 1 base and J by 6 bases. The DNA for the CDR3 is TGTGCCAGCAGCTTAGAAGTACTAGCGTTAGCCGGGGAGCTGTTTTTT. As protein: CASSLEVLALAGELFF. The complete variable domain, with remaining parts taken from reference TRBV7-2 and TRBJ2-2, reads GAGVSQSPSNKVTEKGKDVELRCDPISGHTALYWYRQSLGQGLEFLIYFQGNSAPDKSGLPSDRFSAERTGGSVSTLTIQRTQQEDSAVYLCASSLEVLALAGELFFGEGSRLTVL.

This clone was seen just once. CDR3 protein: CARSLRGAESTEAFF. The CDR3 DNA reads TGTGCCAGAAGCTTGAGGGGAGCGGAGTCCACTGAAGCTTTCTTT. V gene TRBV5-3 combines with J gene TRBJ1-1; D is perhaps TRBD1 (5 bases). TRBV5-3 is reported as an ORF; its role is uncertain. The V end lost 1 base, the J end lost 4 bases, and 14 bases lay between the germline ends. The CDR3 totals 15 residues.

The table lists this clone with a count of one. This chain joins TRBV11-2 and TRBJ2-7; D ambiguous. V lost 6 bases to trimming and J lost 1 base, with 7 bases between them. Per the germline V gene, CDR1 is SGHAT and CDR2 is FQNNGV. The CDR3 extends over 12 amino acids. The CDR3 bases are TGTGCCAGCAGACCTCGTTCCTACGAGCAGTACTTC. Translated, it gives CASRPRSYEQYF.

The genes are TRBV18 and TRBJ2-7; D is possibly TRBD2 (6 bases). CDR3 size: 18 residues. Trimming removed 4 bases at V and 0 bases at J, with 22 bases between. Germline-derived CDR1 and CDR2 are KGHSH and LQKENI. This CDR3 reads CASSRTPGGSGSSYEQYF. The DNA of the CDR3 is TGTGCCAGCTCACGTACCCCCGGGGGTTCAGGGAGCTCCTACGAGCAGTACTTC.

The rearrangement joins TRBV5-4 to TRBJ2-4; D might be TRBD1 or TRBD2, each matching 5 bases. Germline loops: CDR1 SGHNT, CDR2 YYREEE (reference sequence). Trimming stripped 1 base from V and 1 base from J, with 12 bases between. The CDR3 has 16 amino acids. CDR3 in amino acids: CASSLPGAGAKNIQYF. The DNA for the CDR3 is TGTGCCAGCAGCTTGCCCGGGGCCGGGGCCAAAAACATTCAGTACTTC.